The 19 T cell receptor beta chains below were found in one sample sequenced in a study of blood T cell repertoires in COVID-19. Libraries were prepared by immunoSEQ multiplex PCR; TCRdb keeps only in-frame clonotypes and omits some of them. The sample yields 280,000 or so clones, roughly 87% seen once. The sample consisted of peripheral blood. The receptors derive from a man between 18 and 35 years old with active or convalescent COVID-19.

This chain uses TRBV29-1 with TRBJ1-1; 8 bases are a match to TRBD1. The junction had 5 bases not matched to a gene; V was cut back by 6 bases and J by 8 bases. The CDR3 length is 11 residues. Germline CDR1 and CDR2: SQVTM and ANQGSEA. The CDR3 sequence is CSVGGQGEAFF. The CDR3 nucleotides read TGCAGCGTGGGAGGACAGGGCGAAGCTTTCTTT.

CDR3 bases: TGTGCCAGCAGCAGGAGGCGATCCCCAAGATACGAGCAGTACTTC. Protein sequence: CASSRRRSPRYEQYF. This chain uses TRBV5-6 with TRBJ2-7; D is perhaps TRBD2 (5 bases). Trimming left V 4 bases short and J 4 bases short, with 18 bases between. Germline V lookup: CDR1 SGHDT, CDR2 YYEEEE. The CDR3 has 15 amino acids.

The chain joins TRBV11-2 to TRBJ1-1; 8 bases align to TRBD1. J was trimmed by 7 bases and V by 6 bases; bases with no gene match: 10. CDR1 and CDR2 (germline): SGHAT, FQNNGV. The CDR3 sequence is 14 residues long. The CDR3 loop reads CASRLSGGGIEAFF. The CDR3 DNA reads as TGTGCCAGCAGACTTTCAGGGGGCGGAATTGAAGCTTTCTTT.

In DNA form, the CDR3 reads TGTGCCAGCAGTTATTCCCTATCGAACACTGAAGCTTTCTTT. Protein product: CASSYSLSNTEAFF. The rearrangement uses TRBV6-5 and TRBJ1-1; no clear D. V lost 3 bases and J 1 base, leaving 9 bases between the germline ends. Germline CDR1 reads MNHEY; CDR2 reads SVGAGI. The CDR3 is made up of 14 amino acids.

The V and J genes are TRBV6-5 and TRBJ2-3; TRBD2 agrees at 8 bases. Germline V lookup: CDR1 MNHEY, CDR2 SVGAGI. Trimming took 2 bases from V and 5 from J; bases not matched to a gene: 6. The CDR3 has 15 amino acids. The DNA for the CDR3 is TGTGCCAGCAGTTACGCCGGGGGGGCCCTAGATACGCAGTATTTT. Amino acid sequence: CASSYAGGALDTQYF.

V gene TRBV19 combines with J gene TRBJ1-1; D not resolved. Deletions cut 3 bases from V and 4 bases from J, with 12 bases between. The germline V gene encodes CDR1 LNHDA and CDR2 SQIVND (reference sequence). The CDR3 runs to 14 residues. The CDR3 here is CASSIVRGSTEAFF. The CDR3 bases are TGTGCCAGTAGTATCGTTCGCGGGAGCACTGAAGCTTTCTTT.

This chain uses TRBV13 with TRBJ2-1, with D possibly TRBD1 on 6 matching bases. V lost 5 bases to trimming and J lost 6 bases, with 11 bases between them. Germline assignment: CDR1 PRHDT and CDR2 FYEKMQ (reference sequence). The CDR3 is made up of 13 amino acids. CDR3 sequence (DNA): TGTGCCAGCAGCAGAGGGACAAGCAATGAGCAGTTCTTC. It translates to CASSRGTSNEQFF.

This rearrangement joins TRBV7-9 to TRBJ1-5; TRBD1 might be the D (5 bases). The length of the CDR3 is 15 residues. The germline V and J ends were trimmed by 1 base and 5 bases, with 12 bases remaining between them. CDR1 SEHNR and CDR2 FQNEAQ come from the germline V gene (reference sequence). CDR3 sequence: CASSLGTGQYQPQHF. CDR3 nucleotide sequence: TGTGCCAGCAGCTTAGGTACAGGACAATATCAGCCCCAGCATTTT.

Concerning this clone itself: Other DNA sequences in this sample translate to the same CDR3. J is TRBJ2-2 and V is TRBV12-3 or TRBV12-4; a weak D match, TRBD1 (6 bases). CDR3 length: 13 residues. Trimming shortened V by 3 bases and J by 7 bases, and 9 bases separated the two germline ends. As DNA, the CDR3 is TGTGCCAGCAGTTTGGGGGCAGGCGGGGAGCTGTTTTTT. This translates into CASSLGAGGELFF.

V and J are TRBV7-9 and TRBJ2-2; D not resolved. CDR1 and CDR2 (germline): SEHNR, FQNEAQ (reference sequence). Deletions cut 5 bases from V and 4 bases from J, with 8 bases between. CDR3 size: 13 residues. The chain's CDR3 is CASSGESTGELFF. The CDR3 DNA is TGTGCCAGCAGCGGAGAGAGCACCGGGGAGCTGTTTTTT.

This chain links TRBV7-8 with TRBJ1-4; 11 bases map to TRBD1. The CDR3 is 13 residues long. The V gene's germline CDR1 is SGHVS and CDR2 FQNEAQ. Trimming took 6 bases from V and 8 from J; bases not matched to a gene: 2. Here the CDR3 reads CASRGTGGEKLFF. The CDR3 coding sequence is TGTGCCAGCAGGGGGACAGGGGGGGAAAAACTGTTTTTT. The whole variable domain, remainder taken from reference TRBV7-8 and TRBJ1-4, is GAGVSQSPRYKVAKRGQDVALRCDPISGHVSLFWYQQALGQGPEFLTYFQNEAQLDKSGLPSDRFFAERPEGSVSTLKIQRTQQEDSAVYLCASRGTGGEKLFFGSGTQLSVL.

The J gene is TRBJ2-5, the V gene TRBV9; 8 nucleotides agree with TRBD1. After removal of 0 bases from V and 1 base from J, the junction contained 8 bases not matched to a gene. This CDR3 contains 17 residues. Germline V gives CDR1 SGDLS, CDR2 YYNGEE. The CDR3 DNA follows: TGTGCCAGCAGCGTAGCCGGACAGGGTATGATCCAAGAGACCCAGTACTTC. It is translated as CASSVAGQGMIQETQYF.

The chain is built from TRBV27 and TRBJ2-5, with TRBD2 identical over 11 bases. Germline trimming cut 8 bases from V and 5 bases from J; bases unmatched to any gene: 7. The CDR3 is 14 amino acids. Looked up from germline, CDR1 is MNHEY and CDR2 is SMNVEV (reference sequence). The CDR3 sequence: CASGGLAGAETQYF. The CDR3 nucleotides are TGTGCCAGCGGCGGACTAGCGGGTGCGGAGACCCAGTACTTC.

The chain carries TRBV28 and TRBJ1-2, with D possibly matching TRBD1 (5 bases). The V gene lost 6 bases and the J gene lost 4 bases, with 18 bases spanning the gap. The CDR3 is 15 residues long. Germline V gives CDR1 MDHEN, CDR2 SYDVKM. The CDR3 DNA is TGTGCCAGCAGCCCGGGTAGTCTGACAGCCTATGGCTACACCTTC. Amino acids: CASSPGSLTAYGYTF.

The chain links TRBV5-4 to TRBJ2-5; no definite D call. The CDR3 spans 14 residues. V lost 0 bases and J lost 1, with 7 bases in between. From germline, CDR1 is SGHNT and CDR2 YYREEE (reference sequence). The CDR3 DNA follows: TGTGCCAGCAGCTTGGACGGAGCCCAAGAGACCCAGTACTTC. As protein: CASSLDGAQETQYF.

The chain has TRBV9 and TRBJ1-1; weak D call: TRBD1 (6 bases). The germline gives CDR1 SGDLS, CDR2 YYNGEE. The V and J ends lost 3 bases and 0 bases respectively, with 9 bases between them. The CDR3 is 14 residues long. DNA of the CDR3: TGTGCCAGCAGCGAGAGGACAGTGAACACTGAAGCTTTCTTT. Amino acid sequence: CASSERTVNTEAFF.

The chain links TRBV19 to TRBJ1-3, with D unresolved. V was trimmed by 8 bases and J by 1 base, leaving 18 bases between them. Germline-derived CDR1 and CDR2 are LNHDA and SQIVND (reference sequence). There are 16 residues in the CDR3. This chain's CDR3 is CASLPRVSFSGNTIYF. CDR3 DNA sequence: TGTGCCAGTCTTCCCCGGGTCTCATTTTCTGGAAACACCATATATTTT.

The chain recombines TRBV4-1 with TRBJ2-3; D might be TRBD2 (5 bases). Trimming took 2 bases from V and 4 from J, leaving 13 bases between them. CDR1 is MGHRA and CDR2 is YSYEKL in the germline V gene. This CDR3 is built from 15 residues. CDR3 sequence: CASSQLDWRADTQYF. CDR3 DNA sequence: TGCGCCAGCAGCCAATTGGACTGGCGGGCAGATACGCAGTATTTT.

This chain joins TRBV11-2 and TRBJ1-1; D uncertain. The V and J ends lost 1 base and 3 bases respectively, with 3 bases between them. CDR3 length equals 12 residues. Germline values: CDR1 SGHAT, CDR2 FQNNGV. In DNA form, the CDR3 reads TGTGCCAGCAGCTTAGCGTACACTGAAGCTTTCTTT. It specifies CASSLAYTEAFF. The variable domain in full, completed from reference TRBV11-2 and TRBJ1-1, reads EAGVAQSPRYKIIEKRQSVAFWCNPISGHATLYWYQQILGQGPKLLIQFQNNGVVDDSQLPKDRFSAERLKGVDSTLKIQPAKLEDSAVYLCASSLAYTEAFFGQGTRLTVV.